The 6 T cell receptor beta chains below were found in one sample sequenced in a study of T-cell reconstitution after alpha-beta-depleted transplantation in children. A TCRbeta library incorporating unique molecular identifiers was prepared. TCRdb itself ran the PCR reads through MiXCR, one entry per CDR3 protein. This table has 500,000 to 600,000 distinct CDR3 sequences, approximately 32% appearing once. Sample: PBMCs from the stem cell graft donor, taken from the stem cell graft. These TCRs come from a human donor who donated a stem cell graft to a child with aplastic anemia.

The CDR3 region is CASKVAGGAYEQYF. The CDR3 coding sequence is TGTGCCAGCAAGGTAGCGGGAGGAGCCTACGAGCAGTACTTC. The rearrangement uses TRBV6-2 or TRBV6-3 and TRBJ2-7, with 10 bases identical to TRBD2. CDR3 length equals 14 residues. Germline V gene sequence: CDR1 MNHEY, CDR2 SVGEGT. J gave up 2 bases and V 7 bases, and 5 bases lay outside the gene matches.

In this sample, this clonotype turned up a few times. V and J are TRBV5-1 and TRBJ2-5; 7 bases fit TRBD2. With 3 bases clipped from V and 5 bases from J, the junction kept 7 bases outside the gene matches. Per germline, CDR1 SGHRS and CDR2 YFSETQ. This CDR3 comprises 14 residues. The CDR3 loop reads CASSSVGGSETQYF. Here the CDR3 DNA reads TGCGCCAGCAGCTCCGTCGGGGGGAGCGAGACCCAGTACTTC.

CDR3 DNA: TGTGCCAGCTCACCACGGCCGACGGAGTACCAAGAGACCCAGTACTTC. Its translation is CASSPRPTEYQETQYF. The V call is TRBV18, the J call TRBJ2-5, with D hard to call. Per germline, CDR1 KGHSH and CDR2 LQKENI. The CDR3 is 16 amino acids. Trimming cost V 1 base and J 0 bases, with 12 bases left between them.

The V call is TRBV7-8, the J call TRBJ2-1; 15 bases align to TRBD2. CDR3 length: 16 residues. Germline-derived CDR1 and CDR2 are SGHVS and FQNEAQ. The V and J ends lost 5 bases and 8 bases, in that order; junction bases with no gene match: 7. CDR3 in amino acids: CASSHPGLAGGDEQFF. The CDR3 DNA reads TGTGCCAGCAGCCATCCGGGACTAGCGGGAGGAGATGAGCAGTTCTTC.

This clonotype has just a few counts. CDR3 residues: CASSYSPSSSPPETQYF. The CDR3 DNA sequence: TGTGCCAGCAGTTACTCGCCTTCCTCTAGTCCGCCGGAGACCCAGTACTTC. The chain has TRBV6-5 and TRBJ2-5; unclear D gene. The V end was cut by 0 bases, the J end by 5 bases, with 19 bases between. This CDR3 contains 17 residues. Germline loops: CDR1 MNHEY, CDR2 SVGAGI.

The V and J genes are TRBV5-1 and TRBJ2-1; possible D gene TRBD1, 6 bases. Germline V gene lookup returns CDR1 SGHRS and CDR2 YFSETQ. The CDR3 extends over 14 amino acids. Trimming pared 6 bases from V and 0 bases from J, leaving 10 bases between. In nucleotides, the CDR3 is TGCGCCAGCACAGGGGTCCTCTCCTACAATGAGCAGTTCTTC. Its protein product is CASTGVLSYNEQFF.